The rows below give T cell receptor beta chains drawn from one sample of a study of CD8+ T cells in alopecia areata. TCRdb's table, derived via immunoSEQ multiplex PCR, lists solely in-frame clones and lacks some. The data contain some 42,000 clones, over 85% of them singletons. Sequencing was performed on CD8+ T cells sorted from blood, taken at week 24, from a patient treated with tofacitinib. The receptors come from a human donor with alopecia areata. Each CDR3 is given with its conserved first and last residue. A D gene is named only where the DNA matches it firmly. A clone size is listed for some rows: how often the clone was seen (once, few, many), or a class if it is expanded.

>TRBV6-1|once|.|TRBJ2-7
CASTGTDYEQYF
TGTGCCAGCACTGGGACTGACTACGAGCAGTACTTC
>TRBV27|.|TRBD2|TRBJ2-7
CASANLAGGPYEQYF
TGTGCCAGCGCGAACCTAGCGGGGGGGCCCTACGAGCAGTACTTC
>TRBV5-6|.|.|TRBJ2-3
CASSLVAADTQYF
TGTGCCAGCAGCTTGGTCGCGGCAGATACGCAGTATTTT
>TRBV7-9|.|.|TRBJ2-1
CASSLEVESNNEQFF
TGTGCCAGCAGCTTAGAAGTTGAGTCGAACAATGAGCAGTTCTTC
>TRBV29-1|.|.|TRBJ2-3
CSVEDLKQEPPGTDTQYF
TGCAGCGTTGAAGACCTTAAACAGGAACCTCCCGGCACAGATACGCAGTATTTT
>TRBV12-2|.|.|TRBJ2-3
CASRLASDDTQYF
TGTGCAAGTCGCTTAGCGAGTGACGATACGCAGTATTTT
>TRBV27|.|.|TRBJ2-7
CASSASGYYEQYF
TGTGCCAGCAGTGCGTCAGGGTACTACGAGCAGTACTTC
>TRBV4-3|.|TRBD2|TRBJ2-1
CASSQDRRLASEQFF
TGCGCCAGCAGCCAAGATCGCCGACTAGCAAGTGAGCAGTTCTTC
>TRBV7-2|.|.|TRBJ2-5
CASSFGQGPETQYF
TGTGCCAGCAGCTTCGGTCAAGGGCCGGAGACCCAGTACTTC
>TRBV28|once|.|TRBJ2-7
CASSLGVGYEQYF
TGTGCCAGCAGTTTAGGTGTAGGGTACGAGCAGTACTTC